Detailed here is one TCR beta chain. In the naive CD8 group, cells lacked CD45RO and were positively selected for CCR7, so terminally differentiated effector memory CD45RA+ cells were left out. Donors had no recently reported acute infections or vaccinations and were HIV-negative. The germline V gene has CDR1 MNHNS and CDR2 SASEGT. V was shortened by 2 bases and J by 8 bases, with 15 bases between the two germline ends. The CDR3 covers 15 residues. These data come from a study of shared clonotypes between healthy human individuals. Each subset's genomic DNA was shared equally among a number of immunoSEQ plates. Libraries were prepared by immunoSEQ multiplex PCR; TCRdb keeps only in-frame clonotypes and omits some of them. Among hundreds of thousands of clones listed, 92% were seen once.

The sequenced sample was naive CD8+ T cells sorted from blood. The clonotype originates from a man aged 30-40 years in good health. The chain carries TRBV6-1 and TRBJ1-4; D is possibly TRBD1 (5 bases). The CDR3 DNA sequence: TGTGCCAGCAGTGAATTTTGGCAGGGCGACGAAAAACTGTTTTTT. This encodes CASSEFWQGDEKLFF.